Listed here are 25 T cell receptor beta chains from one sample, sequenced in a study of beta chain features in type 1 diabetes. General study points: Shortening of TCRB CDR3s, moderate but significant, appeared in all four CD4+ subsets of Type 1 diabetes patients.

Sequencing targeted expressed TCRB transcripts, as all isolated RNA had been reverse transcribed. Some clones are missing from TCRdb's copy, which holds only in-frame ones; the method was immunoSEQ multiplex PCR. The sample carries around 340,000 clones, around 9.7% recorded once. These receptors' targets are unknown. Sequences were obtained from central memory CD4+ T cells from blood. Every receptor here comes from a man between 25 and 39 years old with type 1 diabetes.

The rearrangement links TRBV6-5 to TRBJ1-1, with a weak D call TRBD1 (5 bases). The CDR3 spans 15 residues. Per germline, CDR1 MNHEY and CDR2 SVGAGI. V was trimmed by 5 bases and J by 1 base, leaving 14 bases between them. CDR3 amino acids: CASSGPGRPNTEAFF. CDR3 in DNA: TGTGCCAGCAGTGGCCCGGGACGACCGAACACTGAAGCTTTCTTT.

The CDR3 DNA reads TGTGCCAGCAGCTTCCGACTAGCGGGGAGCACAGATACGCAGTATTTT. This sequence encodes CASSFRLAGSTDTQYF. The gene calls are TRBV7-2 and TRBJ2-3; 11 nucleotides match TRBD2. There are 16 residues in the CDR3. The V gene's germline CDR1 is SGHTA and CDR2 FQGNSA. The trim removed 3 bases at V and 0 bases at J, leaving 2 bases unmatched. The variable domain in full, with the rest retrieved from reference TRBV7-2 and TRBJ2-3, is GAGVSQSPSNKVTEKGKDVELRCDPISGHTALYWYRQSLGQGLEFLIYFQGNSAPDKSGLPSDRFSAERTGGSVSTLTIQRTQQEDSAVYLCASSFRLAGSTDTQYFGPGTRLTVL.

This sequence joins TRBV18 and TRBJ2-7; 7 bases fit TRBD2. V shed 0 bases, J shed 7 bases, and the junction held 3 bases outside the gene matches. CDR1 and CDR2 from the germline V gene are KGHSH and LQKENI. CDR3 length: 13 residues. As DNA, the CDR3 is TGTGCCAGCTCACCACCGGGAGGGTGGGAGCAGTACTTC. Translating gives CASSPPGGWEQYF.

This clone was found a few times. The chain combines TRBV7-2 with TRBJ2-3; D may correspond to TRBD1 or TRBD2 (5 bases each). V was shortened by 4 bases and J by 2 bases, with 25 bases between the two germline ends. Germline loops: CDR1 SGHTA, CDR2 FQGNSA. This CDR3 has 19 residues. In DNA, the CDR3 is TGTGCCAGCAGCTCCGCTAGGGGCGGGCAGCTCCGTCCCACAGATACGCAGTATTTT. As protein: CASSSARGGQLRPTDTQYF.

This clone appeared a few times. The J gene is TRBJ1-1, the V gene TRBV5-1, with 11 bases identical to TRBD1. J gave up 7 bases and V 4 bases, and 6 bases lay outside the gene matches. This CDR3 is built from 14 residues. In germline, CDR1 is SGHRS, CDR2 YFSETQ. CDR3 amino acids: CASSDGQGANEAFF. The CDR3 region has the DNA TGCGCCAGCAGCGACGGACAGGGGGCGAATGAAGCTTTCTTT.

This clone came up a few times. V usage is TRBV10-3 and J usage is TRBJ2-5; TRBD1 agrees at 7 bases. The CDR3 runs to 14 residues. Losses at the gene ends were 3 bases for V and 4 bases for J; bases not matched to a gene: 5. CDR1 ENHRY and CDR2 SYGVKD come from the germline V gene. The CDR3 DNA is TGTGCCATCAGTGATGACAGGGCGCCAGAGACCCAGTACTTC. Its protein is CAISDDRAPETQYF.

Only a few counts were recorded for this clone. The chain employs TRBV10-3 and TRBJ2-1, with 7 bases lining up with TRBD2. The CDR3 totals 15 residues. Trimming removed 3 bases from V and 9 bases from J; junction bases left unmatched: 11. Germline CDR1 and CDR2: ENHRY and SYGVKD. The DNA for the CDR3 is TGTGCCATCAGTGAAACTAGCGTAAGGGGCGGTGAGCAGTTCTTC. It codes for CAISETSVRGGEQFF.

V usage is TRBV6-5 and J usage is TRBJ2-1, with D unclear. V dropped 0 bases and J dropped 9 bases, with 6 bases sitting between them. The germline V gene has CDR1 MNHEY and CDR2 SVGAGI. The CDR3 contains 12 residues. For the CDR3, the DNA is TGTGCCAGCAGTTACTCGACGGGTGAGCAGTTCTTC. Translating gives CASSYSTGEQFF.

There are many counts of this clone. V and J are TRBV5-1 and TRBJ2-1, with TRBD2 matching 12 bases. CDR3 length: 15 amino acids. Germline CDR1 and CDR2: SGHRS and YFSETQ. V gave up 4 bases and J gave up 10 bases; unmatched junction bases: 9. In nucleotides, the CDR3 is TGCGCCAGCAGCATTCCTAGCGGGGGGGCCGAAGAGCAGTTCTTC. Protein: CASSIPSGGAEEQFF.

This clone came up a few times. CDR3 protein: CASSLVFGDGAPPLHF. The CDR3 DNA follows: TGTGCCAGCAGCTTAGTTTTCGGGGACGGGGCTCCACCCCTCCACTTT. The chain carries TRBV11-2 and TRBJ1-6; perhaps TRBD1 as D (5 bases). This CDR3 is built from 16 residues. Germline-derived CDR1 and CDR2 are SGHAT and FQNNGV. Between the trimmed V and J ends, which lost 1 base and 11 bases, there was a span of 18 bases.

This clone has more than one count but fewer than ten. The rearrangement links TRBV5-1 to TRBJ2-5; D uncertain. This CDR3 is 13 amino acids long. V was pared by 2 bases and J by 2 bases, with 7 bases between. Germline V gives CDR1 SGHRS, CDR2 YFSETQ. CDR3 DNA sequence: TGCGCCAGCAGCTTAACAAGACAAGAGACCCAGTACTTC. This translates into CASSLTRQETQYF.

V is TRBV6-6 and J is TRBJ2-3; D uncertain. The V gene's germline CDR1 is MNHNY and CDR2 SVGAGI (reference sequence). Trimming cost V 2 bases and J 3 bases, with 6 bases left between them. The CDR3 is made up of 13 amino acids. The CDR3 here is CASSYAPTDTQYF. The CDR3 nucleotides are TGTGCCAGCAGTTACGCCCCGACAGATACGCAGTATTTT.

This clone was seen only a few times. CDR3 coding DNA: TGTGCCAGCAACCCAAAGGGGAACTATGGCTACACCTTC. Translating it yields CASNPKGNYGYTF. This chain joins TRBV11-3 and TRBJ1-2; D might be TRBD1 (5 bases). Looked up from germline, CDR1 is SGHNT and CDR2 is YENEEA. This CDR3 is built from 13 residues. Trimming cost V 7 bases and J 2 bases, with 11 bases left between them.

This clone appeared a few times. The CDR3 DNA is TGTGCCAGCAGTGATGCGGGACAGGGGGCAAGCTCACCCCTCCACTTT. Translated: CASSDAGQGASSPLHF. The V gene is TRBV28, the J gene TRBJ1-6; 12 bases are a match to TRBD1. After removal of 5 bases from V and 10 bases from J, the junction contained 9 bases not matched to a gene. The CDR3 is made up of 16 amino acids. Per the germline V gene, CDR1 is MDHEN and CDR2 is SYDVKM.

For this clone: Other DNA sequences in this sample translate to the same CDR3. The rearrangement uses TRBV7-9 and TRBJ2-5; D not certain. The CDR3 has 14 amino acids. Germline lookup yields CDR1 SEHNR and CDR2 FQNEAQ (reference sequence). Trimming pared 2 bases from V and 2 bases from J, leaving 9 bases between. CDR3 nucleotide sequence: TGTGCCAGCAGCTTAAGGTTGGATCAAGAGACCCAGTACTTC. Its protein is CASSLRLDQETQYF.

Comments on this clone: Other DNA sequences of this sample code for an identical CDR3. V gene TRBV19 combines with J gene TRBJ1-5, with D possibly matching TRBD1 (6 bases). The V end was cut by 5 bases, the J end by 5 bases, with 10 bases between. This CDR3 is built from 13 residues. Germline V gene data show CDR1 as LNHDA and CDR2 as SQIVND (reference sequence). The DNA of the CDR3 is TGTGCCAGTAGTCTACAGGGAGATCAGCCCCAGCATTTT. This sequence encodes CASSLQGDQPQHF.

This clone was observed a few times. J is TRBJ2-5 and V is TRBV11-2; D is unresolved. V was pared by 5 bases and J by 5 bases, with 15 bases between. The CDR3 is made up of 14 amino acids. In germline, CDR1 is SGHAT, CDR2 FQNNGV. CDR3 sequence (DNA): TGTGCCAGCAGCGTAGGTTCGGCTGGGGAGACCCAGTACTTC. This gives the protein CASSVGSAGETQYF. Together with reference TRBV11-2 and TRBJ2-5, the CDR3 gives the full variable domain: EAGVAQSPRYKIIEKRQSVAFWCNPISGHATLYWYQQILGQGPKLLIQFQNNGVVDDSQLPKDRFSAERLKGVDSTLKIQPAKLEDSAVYLCASSVGSAGETQYFGPGTRLLVL.

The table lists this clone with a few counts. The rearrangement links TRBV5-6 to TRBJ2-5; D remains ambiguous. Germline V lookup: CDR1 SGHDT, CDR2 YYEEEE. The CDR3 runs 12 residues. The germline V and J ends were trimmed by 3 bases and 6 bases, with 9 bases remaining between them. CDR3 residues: CASSSGGQTQYF. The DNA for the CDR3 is TGTGCCAGCAGCTCAGGTGGCCAGACCCAGTACTTC.

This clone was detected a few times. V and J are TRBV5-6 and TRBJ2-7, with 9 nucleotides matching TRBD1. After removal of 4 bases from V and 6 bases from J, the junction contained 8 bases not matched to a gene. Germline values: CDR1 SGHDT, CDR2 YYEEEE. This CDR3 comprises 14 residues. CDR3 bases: TGTGCCAGCAGCCTAGGGACAGGGTCGGGCGAGCAGTACTTC. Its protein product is CASSLGTGSGEQYF.

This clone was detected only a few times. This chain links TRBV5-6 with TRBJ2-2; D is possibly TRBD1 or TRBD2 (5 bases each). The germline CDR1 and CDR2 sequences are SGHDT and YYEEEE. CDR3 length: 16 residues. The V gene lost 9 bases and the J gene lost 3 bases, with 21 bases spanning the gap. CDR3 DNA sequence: TGTGCCACCCAGCTTGGTTGGGGGTCGGACACCGGGGAGCTGTTTTTT. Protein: CATQLGWGSDTGELFF.

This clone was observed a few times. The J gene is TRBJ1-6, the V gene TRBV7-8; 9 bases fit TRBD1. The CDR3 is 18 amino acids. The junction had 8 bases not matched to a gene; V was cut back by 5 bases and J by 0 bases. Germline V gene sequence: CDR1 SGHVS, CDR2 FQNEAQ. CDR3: CASSHGDRESSYNSPLHF. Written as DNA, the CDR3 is TGTGCCAGCAGCCATGGGGACAGGGAGAGCTCCTATAATTCACCCCTCCACTTT.

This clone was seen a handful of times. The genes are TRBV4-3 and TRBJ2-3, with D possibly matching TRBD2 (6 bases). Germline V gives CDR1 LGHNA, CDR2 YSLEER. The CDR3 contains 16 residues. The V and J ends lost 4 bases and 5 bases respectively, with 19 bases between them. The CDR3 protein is CASSPVRTTPGDTQYF. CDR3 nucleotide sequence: TGCGCCAGCAGCCCGGTGAGGACTACACCAGGAGATACGCAGTATTTT.

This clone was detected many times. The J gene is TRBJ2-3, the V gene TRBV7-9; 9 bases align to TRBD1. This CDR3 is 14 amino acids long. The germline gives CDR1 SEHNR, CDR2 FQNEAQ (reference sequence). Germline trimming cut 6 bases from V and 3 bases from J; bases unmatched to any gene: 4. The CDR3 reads CASSPDRGTDTQYF. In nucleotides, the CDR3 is TGTGCCAGCAGTCCGGACAGGGGTACAGATACGCAGTATTTT.

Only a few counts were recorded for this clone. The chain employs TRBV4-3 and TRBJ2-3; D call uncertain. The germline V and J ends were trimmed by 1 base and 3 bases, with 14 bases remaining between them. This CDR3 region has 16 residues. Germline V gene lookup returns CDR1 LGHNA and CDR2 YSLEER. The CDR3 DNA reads TGCGCCAGCAGCCAAGGCTGGTCCCAGGATACAGATACGCAGTATTTT. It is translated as CASSQGWSQDTDTQYF.

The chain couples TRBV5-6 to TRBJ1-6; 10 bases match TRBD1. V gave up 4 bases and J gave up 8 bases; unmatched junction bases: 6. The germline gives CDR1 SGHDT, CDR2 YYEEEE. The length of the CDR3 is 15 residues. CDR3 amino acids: CASSPSGTGDSPLHF. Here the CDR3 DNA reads TGTGCCAGCAGCCCCTCCGGGACAGGGGATTCACCCCTCCACTTT.